This T cell receptor (beta chain) comes out of a study of regulatory T cells in long-lasting Graves disease. Time point reported: newly diagnosed GD, antithyroid drugs for less than 3 months. Extracted PBMC RNA gave rise to the TCR library. Construction of the TCR beta libraries employed iRepertoire HTBI primers in conjunction with Arm-PCR of CDR3 regions. In TCRdb, the multiplex PCR reads were re-called with MiXCR into one record per CDR3 protein. There are around 500,000 distinct CDR3 sequences in the sample; around an eighth occur only once, and roughly a tenth lies in the top ten. The same data also contributed to another study, on T cells in Graves' hyperthyroidism and ophthalmopathy.

This receptor was taken from a man aged 25-45 years with Graves disease. The source was peripheral blood mononuclear cells (PBMCs), collected at new diagnosis, from a patient treated with antithyroid drugs.

CDR3 bases: TGTGCCAGCAGCCCTTCCAGGGCCGCTGGATACGAGCAGTACTTC. Its protein product is CASSPSRAAGYEQYF. The J gene is TRBJ2-7, the V gene TRBV11-2; D is perhaps TRBD1 (5 bases). The CDR3 sequence is 15 residues long. Between the trimmed V and J ends, which lost 5 bases and 4 bases, there was a span of 18 bases. CDR1 SGHAT and CDR2 FQNNGV come from the germline V gene. Full variable domain (remainder filled in from reference TRBV11-2 and TRBJ2-7): EAGVAQSPRYKIIEKRQSVAFWCNPISGHATLYWYQQILGQGPKLLIQFQNNGVVDDSQLPKDRFSAERLKGVDSTLKIQPAKLEDSAVYLCASSPSRAAGYEQYFGPGTRLTVT.